This TCR beta chain came from a study of cytomegalovirus exposure and HLA in healthy donors. Study-level information: Genotyping of nearly 400 donors showed that about 83% belonged to the Caucasian-associated ancestry cluster.

60 Vbeta and 13 Jbeta primers were used in PCR. Method: immunoSEQ multiplex PCR; TCRdb's copy keeps in-frame clones and lacks some. Among about 100,000 clones listed, roughly four fifths were seen once. From germline, CDR1 is SGHRS and CDR2 YFSETQ. J was trimmed by 9 bases and V by 1 base; bases with no gene match: 12. The CDR3 is 17 amino acids. Material: PBMCs. The chain recombines TRBV5-1 with TRBJ2-4, with 11 bases that match TRBD2. The TCR comes from a male donor in good health and CMV-seropositive. CDR3 DNA sequence: TGCGCCAGCAGCTTGAGAGCTAGCGGGGGGCCCGAAGGCATTCAGTACTTC. It encodes CASSLRASGGPEGIQYF.